The 14 T cell receptor beta chains given below trace back to one sample, sequenced in a study of blood T cells in healthy people across ages. The use of a sample-barcoded 5' primer and a J-beta primer mix characterized a second PCR of about 7 to 12 cycles. TCRdb re-analysed the 5' RACE reads in MiXCR, keeping a single row per CDR3 protein. The sample records some 1,800,000 distinct CDR3 sequences, about two fifths being singletons. Sequencing was done on a sample of blood. These receptors were collected from a human donor in good health.

This clonotype was counted at least ten times. This chain links TRBV7-6 with TRBJ2-1; 10 bases map to TRBD2. V trimming: 5 bases; J trimming: 4 bases; junction bases outside the gene matches: 14. The germline V gene encodes CDR1 SGHVS and CDR2 FNYEAQ. There are 18 residues in the CDR3. CDR3 sequence: CASSGGASGGRRYNEQFF. CDR3 DNA sequence: TGTGCCAGCAGCGGGGGGGCTAGCGGGGGAAGAAGGTACAATGAGCAGTTCTTC. Variable domain in full (rest from reference TRBV7-6 and TRBJ2-1): GAGVSQSPRYKVTKRGQDVALRCDPISGHVSLYWYRQALGQGPEFLTYFNYEAQQDKSGLPNDRFSAERPEGSISTLTIQRTEQRDSAMYRCASSGGASGGRRYNEQFFGPGTRLTVL.

This chain joins TRBV27 and TRBJ2-1; TRBD1 matches 12 bases. The CDR3 has 15 residues. The J segment lost 7 bases and the V segment lost 6 bases, leaving 7 bases of the junction unmatched. Germline V gives CDR1 MNHEY, CDR2 SMNVEV (reference sequence). The CDR3 region has the DNA TGTGCCAGCAGCATCGGGACAGGGGGCTTGAATGAGCAGTTCTTC. This gives the protein CASSIGTGGLNEQFF.

The genes are TRBV5-5 and TRBJ1-2, with D perhaps TRBD1 (6 bases). CDR1 is SGHKS and CDR2 is YYEKEE in the germline V gene (reference sequence). V lost 0 bases, J lost 1 base, and 22 bases lay in between. This CDR3 has 19 residues. CDR3 sequence (DNA): TGTGCCAGCAGCTTGGTTGGTGGGCAGGGGCGTGACATTAACTATGGCTACACCTTC. Translated: CASSLVGGQGRDINYGYTF.

This clonotype has just one count. The V and J genes are TRBV6-1 and TRBJ1-4; 7 bases match TRBD1. The CDR3 loop spans 14 amino acids. Germline values: CDR1 MNHNS, CDR2 SASEGT. The junction had 6 bases not matched to a gene; V was cut back by 4 bases and J by 7 bases. The CDR3 protein is CASSAWQGGEKLFF. CDR3 DNA: TGTGCCAGCAGTGCGTGGCAGGGGGGTGAAAAACTGTTTTTT.

This clonotype was detected a few times. This chain uses TRBV7-9 with TRBJ2-7; D is undetermined. Germline loops: CDR1 SEHNR, CDR2 FQNEAQ (reference sequence). V was shortened by 4 bases and J by 1 base, with 11 bases between the two germline ends. There are 14 residues in the CDR3. This CDR3 is CASSYDTLSYEQYF. CDR3 nucleotide sequence: TGTGCCAGCAGCTACGACACCTTATCCTACGAGCAGTACTTC.

This clonotype was detected a few times. V usage is TRBV7-2 and J usage is TRBJ2-7; TRBD2 might be the D (7 bases). CDR1 and CDR2 (germline): SGHTA, FQGNSA. The CDR3 extends over 14 amino acids. Trimming left V 4 bases short and J 3 bases short, with 13 bases between. The CDR3 coding sequence is TGTGCCAGCAGCTCACAGGGAGGGAACTACGAGCAGTACTTC. Translating it yields CASSSQGGNYEQYF.

The chain recombines TRBV5-1 with TRBJ2-3; perhaps TRBD2 as D (6 bases). Trimming cost V 6 bases and J 2 bases, with 19 bases left between them. This CDR3 comprises 16 residues. The V gene's germline CDR1 is SGHRS and CDR2 YFSETQ. CDR3 bases: TGCGCCAGCACCCGTAATCAGGCGGGGCCCACAGATACGCAGTATTTT. Residues: CASTRNQAGPTDTQYF.

With regard to this clonotype: A junction end diverges from the germline sequence, so it may reflect a read error. In DNA form, the CDR3 reads TGCGTCAGCAGCCAAGCCCCTAGCTATGAGCAGTTCTTC. Amino acids: CVSSQAPSYEQFF. The J gene is TRBJ2-1, the V gene TRBV4-1; possible D gene TRBD2, 5 bases. This CDR3 comprises 13 residues. Per the germline V gene, CDR1 is MGHRA and CDR2 is YSYEKL.

As for this clonotype: A much larger clone is a single base away; this may be a read error. The chain links TRBV7-8 to TRBJ2-5; tentative D call: TRBD1 (5 bases). Germline-derived CDR1 and CDR2 are SGHVS and FQNEAQ. CDR3 size: 13 residues. V was shortened by 7 bases and J by 5 bases, with 14 bases between the two germline ends. The CDR3 sequence: CASNVRQWETQYF. For the CDR3, the DNA is TGTGCCAGCAACGTCAGACAGTGGGAGACCCAGTACTTC.

This clonotype was recorded a few times. The rearrangement uses TRBV5-1 and TRBJ2-2; 11 positions match TRBD2. J lost 8 bases, V lost 4 bases, and 7 bases had no gene match. Looked up from germline, CDR1 is SGHRS and CDR2 is YFSETQ. The CDR3 is 15 amino acids. The CDR3 nucleotides read TGCGCCAGCAGCCTGCTAGCGGGGGGATCAGGGGAGCTGTTTTTT. This gives the protein CASSLLAGGSGELFF.

This chain links TRBV4-2 with TRBJ2-1, with 10 bases identical to TRBD2. Germline values: CDR1 LGHNA, CDR2 YNFKEQ. The J segment lost 6 bases and the V segment lost 4 bases, leaving 6 bases of the junction unmatched. This CDR3 region has 15 residues. This CDR3 reads CASSPPSGGFNEQFF. CDR3 coding DNA: TGTGCCAGCAGCCCCCCTAGCGGGGGTTTCAATGAGCAGTTCTTC.

The rearrangement uses TRBV7-2 and TRBJ2-5; D tentatively fits TRBD1 or TRBD2 (5 bases each). Deletions cut 5 bases from V and 0 bases from J, with 13 bases between. Germline-derived CDR1 and CDR2 are SGHTA and FQGNSA. The CDR3 length is 15 residues. The CDR3 loop is CASSPGPNHQETQYF. The CDR3 DNA follows: TGTGCCAGCAGCCCGGGACCTAACCACCAAGAGACCCAGTACTTC.

This clonotype was found a few times. J is TRBJ2-3 and V is TRBV5-1, with 10 bases lining up with TRBD1. CDR1 and CDR2 (germline): SGHRS, YFSETQ. This CDR3 contains 16 residues. J gave up 3 bases and V 4 bases, and 8 bases lay outside the gene matches. The CDR3 nucleotides are TGCGCCAGCAGCGACGCCGGGACAGGGGTGACAGATACGCAGTATTTT. Protein product: CASSDAGTGVTDTQYF.

Note on this clonotype: One end of the junction varies from germline; a read error may be responsible. This chain joins TRBV10-3 and TRBJ2-3, with D possibly being TRBD1 or TRBD2 (6 bases each). CDR3 length equals 16 residues. Germline CDR1 ENHRY, CDR2 SYGVKD. In nucleotides, the CDR3 is TGTGCCATCAGTGAGTCGACGGGGGCGGGTGCAGATACGCAGTGTTTT. It is translated as CAISESTGAGADTQCF.